These 26 T cell receptor beta chains came from one sample sequenced in a study of beta chain features in type 1 diabetes. Their recognized antigens are unknown. Expressed TCRB transcripts got sequenced, as all isolated RNA was reverse transcribed. TCRdb's copy holds only in-frame clones and misses some; the assay was immunoSEQ multiplex PCR. The sample yields 150,000 to 200,000 clones, roughly 60% seen once. Study-level results: Shorter TCRB CDR3s, moderately but significantly so, marked every one of the four CD4+ subsets in Type 1 diabetes patients.

The material sequenced was naive CD4+ T cells from blood. These receptors were taken from a man aged 25 to 40 with type 1 diabetes.

This clone was observed a handful of times. J is TRBJ2-5 and V is TRBV6-6; maybe TRBD1 (7 bases). With the DNA end fitting TRBJ2-7 better, the J assignment may be wrong. This CDR3 comprises 14 residues. Germline V lookup: CDR1 MNHNY, CDR2 SVGAGI (reference sequence). CDR3 sequence reads: CASSYTGEDYEQYF. In nucleotides, the CDR3 is TGTGCCAGCAGTTACACAGGGGAGGACTACGAGCAGTACTTC.

The V call is TRBV2, the J call TRBJ2-4; 8 nucleotides align to TRBD1. CDR1 and CDR2 from the germline V gene are SNHLY and FYNNEI. Germline trimming cut 5 bases from V and 0 bases from J; bases unmatched to any gene: 6. This CDR3 comprises 16 residues. CDR3 residues: CASSWTGSLAKNIQYF. For the CDR3, the DNA is TGTGCCAGCAGTTGGACAGGGAGTCTAGCCAAAAACATTCAGTACTTC.

The chain recombines TRBV7-6 with TRBJ2-7, with D tentatively TRBD2 (6 bases). Germline loops: CDR1 SGHVS, CDR2 FNYEAQ. Trimming took 1 base from V and 4 from J, leaving 11 bases between them. This CDR3 region has 14 residues. The CDR3 sequence is CASSLVRDSYEQYF. The CDR3 nucleotides are TGTGCCAGCAGCTTAGTCCGGGACTCTTACGAGCAGTACTTC.

The CDR3 bases are TGCGCCAGCAGCCAAGTCGACCCCGGACTATCGAACTATGGCTACACCTTC. The encoded protein is CASSQVDPGLSNYGYTF. The rearrangement uses TRBV4-1 and TRBJ1-2, with D unclear. Germline-derived CDR1 and CDR2 are MGHRA and YSYEKL. Trimming took 1 base from V and 2 from J, leaving 17 bases between them. The CDR3 contains 17 residues.

The chain has TRBV4-3 and TRBJ2-3; D ambiguous. The V end was cut by 0 bases, the J end by 6 bases, with 10 bases between. CDR1 and CDR2 from the germline V gene are LGHNA and YSLEER. The CDR3 runs to 14 residues. This CDR3 is CASSQERGLDTQYF. The CDR3 DNA is TGCGCCAGCAGCCAAGAAAGAGGATTGGATACGCAGTATTTT.

The chain is built from TRBV25-1 and TRBJ2-3; 7 nucleotides agree with TRBD2. Losses at the gene ends were 4 bases for V and 4 bases for J; bases not matched to a gene: 11. This CDR3 is built from 16 residues. Per the germline V gene, CDR1 is MGHDK and CDR2 is SYGVNS. CDR3 DNA sequence: TGTGCCAGCAGTGCTCTTGATAAGGGAGGGGCAGATACGCAGTATTTT. It translates to CASSALDKGGADTQYF.

This chain links TRBV7-9 with TRBJ2-3, with a weak D call TRBD2 (6 bases). V was trimmed by 5 bases and J by 0 bases, leaving 9 bases between them. The V gene's germline CDR1 is SEHNR and CDR2 FQNEAQ (reference sequence). The CDR3 runs to 14 residues. CDR3: CASSLGTSTDTQYF. CDR3 coding DNA: TGTGCCAGCAGCCTTGGGACTAGCACAGATACGCAGTATTTT.

V and J are TRBV7-2 and TRBJ2-6, with D possibly being TRBD1 or TRBD2 (5 bases each). The CDR3 loop spans 16 amino acids. Trimming pared 0 bases from V and 2 bases from J, leaving 8 bases between. CDR1 is SGHTA and CDR2 is FQGNSA in the germline V gene. The CDR3 DNA reads TGTGCCAGCAGCTTAGCGGGGACCCCTGGGGCCAACGTCCTGACTTTC. This gives the protein CASSLAGTPGANVLTF.

This chain links TRBV25-1 with TRBJ1-4; the D is unclear. The CDR3 is 13 amino acids. Germline CDR1 MGHDK, CDR2 SYGVNS. Trimming left V 10 bases short and J 8 bases short, with 17 bases between. CDR3 region: CATRSSQTEKLFF. The DNA for the CDR3 is TGTGCCACGCGGAGTTCACAGACAGAAAAACTGTTTTTT.

As DNA, the CDR3 is TGTGCCAGCAGCCCCGGGACTAGCGGGGGCCCCGCAGAGACCCAGTACTTC. This encodes CASSPGTSGGPAETQYF. This chain links TRBV13 with TRBJ2-5, with 14 positions matching TRBD2. This CDR3 is 17 amino acids long. Germline trimming cut 5 bases from V and 4 bases from J; bases unmatched to any gene: 9. Germline V gene data show CDR1 as PRHDT and CDR2 as FYEKMQ (reference sequence).

This rearrangement joins TRBV30 to TRBJ2-1; D is uncertain. The germline V gene has CDR1 GTSNPN and CDR2 SVGIG (reference sequence). V was cut by 3 bases and J by 7 bases, with 10 bases left in between. The CDR3 has 12 residues. The chain's CDR3 is CAWSHSRNEQFF. The CDR3 coding sequence is TGTGCCTGGAGCCACAGTAGAAATGAGCAGTTCTTC.

V and J are TRBV7-9 and TRBJ1-6; no firm D call. V lost 4 bases and J 10 bases, leaving 14 bases between the germline ends. CDR3 length equals 14 residues. Germline values: CDR1 SEHNR, CDR2 FQNEAQ (reference sequence). CDR3 sequence reads: CASSSPAENSPLHF. The DNA of the CDR3 is TGTGCCAGCAGCTCACCGGCTGAAAACTCACCCCTCCACTTT.

The V gene is TRBV5-4, the J gene TRBJ2-3; 9 nucleotides match TRBD2. Germline V gene lookup returns CDR1 SGHNT and CDR2 YYREEE (reference sequence). The CDR3 loop spans 19 amino acids. V was pared by 0 bases and J by 0 bases, with 11 bases of the junction left unmatched. The CDR3 nucleotides are TGTGCCAGCAGCTTGGCCCTTGCGGGGGGGTTTCTTAGCACAGATACGCAGTATTTT. It translates to CASSLALAGGFLSTDTQYF.

This clone occurred a few times. The chain employs TRBV29-1 and TRBJ1-2; D perhaps matches TRBD1 (5 bases). Germline values: CDR1 SQVTM, CDR2 ANQGSEA. Trimming left V 4 bases short and J 3 bases short, with 9 bases between. The CDR3 sequence is 12 residues long. CDR3 DNA sequence: TGCAGCGTTGGGGGGAGCGACTATGGCTACACCTTC. Its translation: CSVGGSDYGYTF.

The chain combines TRBV25-1 with TRBJ2-3; TRBD1 matches at 9 bases. The CDR3 extends over 13 amino acids. The V and J ends lost 6 bases and 14 bases, in that order; junction bases with no gene match: 12. Looked up from germline, CDR1 is MGHDK and CDR2 is SYGVNS. CDR3 region: CASSAHGQGTLYF. The DNA for the CDR3 is TGTGCCAGCAGCGCCCACGGACAGGGGACGTTGTATTTT.

This chain links TRBV6-5 with TRBJ2-3, with D maybe TRBD1 (5 bases). V lost 6 bases, J lost 3 bases, and 10 bases lay in between. The CDR3 runs to 13 residues. CDR1 MNHEY and CDR2 SVGAGI come from the germline V gene. The CDR3 bases are TGTGCCAGCAGGATCCAGGGAACAGATACGCAGTATTTT. Its translation is CASRIQGTDTQYF.

The CDR3 nucleotides read TGTGCCAGCTTCGAAACAGGGATGGGTAACGTCCTGACTTTC. This encodes CASFETGMGNVLTF. The rearrangement links TRBV7-2 to TRBJ2-6; possibly TRBD1 for D (6 bases). Per the germline V gene, CDR1 is SGHTA and CDR2 is FQGNSA. The length of the CDR3 is 14 residues. Trimming left V 8 bases short and J 10 bases short, with 18 bases between. Full variable domain (rest looked up from reference TRBV7-2 and TRBJ2-6): GAGVSQSPSNKVTEKGKDVELRCDPISGHTALYWYRQSLGQGLEFLIYFQGNSAPDKSGLPSDRFSAERTGGSVSTLTIQRTQQEDSAVYLCASFETGMGNVLTFGAGSRLTVL.

The rearrangement links TRBV30 to TRBJ1-2; D not resolved. Germline CDR1 reads GTSNPN; CDR2 reads SVGIG (reference sequence). V gave up 2 bases and J gave up 4 bases, with 8 bases separating them. The CDR3 is 12 amino acids. CDR3 nucleotide sequence: TGTGCCTGGAGTCTCTCCTCCTATGGCTACACCTTC. Protein product: CAWSLSSYGYTF. The complete variable domain, with remaining parts taken from reference TRBV30 and TRBJ1-2, reads SQTIHQWPATLVQPVGSPLSLECTVEGTSNPNLYWYRQAAGRGLQLLFYSVGIGQISSEVPQNLSASRPQDRQFILSSKKLLLSDSGFYLCAWSLSSYGYTFGSGTRLTVV.

This sequence joins TRBV29-1 and TRBJ1-2; weak D call: TRBD1 (6 bases). Trimming shortened V by 1 base and J by 4 bases, and 13 bases separated the two germline ends. CDR1 SQVTM and CDR2 ANQGSEA come from the germline V gene. The length of the CDR3 is 14 residues. Here the CDR3 reads CSVEGGLHPYGYTF. CDR3 sequence (DNA): TGCAGCGTTGAAGGGGGGCTCCACCCCTATGGCTACACCTTC.

The V gene is TRBV7-9, the J gene TRBJ2-1; possibly TRBD2 for D (5 bases). Germline CDR1 reads SEHNR; CDR2 reads FQNEAQ (reference sequence). The CDR3 sequence is 15 residues long. V was pared by 8 bases and J by 3 bases, with 17 bases between. The CDR3 nucleotides are TGTGCCAGCTGGGTTTCGGACGGGGACTACAATGAGCAGTTCTTC. Translation: CASWVSDGDYNEQFF.

A remark on this clone: The final CDR3 position lacks the conserved phenylalanine or tryptophan, pointing to a likely read error. No DNA is shown, since the ends of the CDR3 on it are uncertain; the CDR3 is the one TCRdb lists. The rearrangement uses TRBV23-1 and TRBJ1-2; the table gives TRBD1 as D, unverified against the DNA. TRBV23-1 is an ORF, and what it does is uncertain. The CDR3 sequence runs 11 residues, both termini included. This chain's CDR3 is CASSQSNRSSR.

The rearrangement joins TRBV4-1 to TRBJ2-4; 7 bases match TRBD1. CDR3 length: 17 amino acids. CDR1 and CDR2 (germline): MGHRA, YSYEKL. V dropped 4 bases and J dropped 0; count of bases not matched to a gene: 9. CDR3 sequence (DNA): TGCGCCAGCAGCCTTTCCGGACAGGCGATAGCCAAAAACATTCAGTACTTC. This gives the protein CASSLSGQAIAKNIQYF.

The chain couples TRBV7-9 to TRBJ2-3; D might be TRBD1 (6 bases). CDR1 and CDR2 from the germline V gene are SEHNR and FQNEAQ (reference sequence). CDR3 length: 15 amino acids. V was clipped by 6 bases and J by 1 base, with 14 bases between them. The CDR3 bases are TGTGCCAGCAGTCTGGGGGCTCATGGCACAGATACGCAGTATTTT. Its protein product is CASSLGAHGTDTQYF.

The chain joins TRBV9 to TRBJ2-4; D unclear. The length of the CDR3 is 9 residues. Deletions cut 6 bases from V and 6 bases from J, with 1 base between. The germline V gene encodes CDR1 SGDLS and CDR2 YYNGEE. The CDR3 loop reads CASINIQYF. The CDR3 bases are TGTGCCAGCATAAACATTCAGTACTTC.

A note on this clone: The same CDR3 also results from other DNA sequences found in this sample. This chain uses TRBV29-1 with TRBJ2-3; D not certain. Trimming took 4 bases from V and 2 from J, leaving 7 bases between them. From germline, CDR1 is SQVTM and CDR2 ANQGSEA. The CDR3 spans 12 residues. The CDR3 bases are TGCAGCGTTGTTACAGCCACAGATACGCAGTATTTT. This sequence encodes CSVVTATDTQYF.

The rearrangement uses TRBV5-6 and TRBJ2-5; 8 bases are shared with TRBD1. After removal of 4 bases from V and 1 base from J, the junction contained 6 bases not matched to a gene. The CDR3 is 15 amino acids. CDR1 and CDR2 from the germline V gene are SGHDT and YYEEEE. CDR3 bases: TGTGCCAGCAGCCTAGAGGGGACAGGCCAAGAGACCCAGTACTTC. As protein: CASSLEGTGQETQYF.